Below are 21 T cell receptor beta chains sequenced from a single sample in a study of OX40 agonist ivuxolimab in advanced cancers. Profiled with immunoSEQ multiplex PCR; TCRdb holds only in-frame clones, not every one. The sample yields about 55,000 clones, roughly 86% seen once. The sequenced sample was CD4+ or CD8+ T cells sorted from blood, obtained in a trial of the OX40 agonist ivuxolimab. The receptors derive from an adult with an advanced solid tumor such as melanoma, head and neck, liver or kidney cancer.

The chain uses TRBV5-1 and TRBJ2-7; unclear D gene. CDR3 length: 15 amino acids. The V gene lost 4 bases and the J gene lost 3 bases, with 17 bases spanning the gap. Per the germline V gene, CDR1 is SGHRS and CDR2 is YFSETQ. CDR3 sequence (DNA): TGCGCCAGCAGCCCCGGCCCCGGAGTACTCTACGAGCAGTACTTC. As protein: CASSPGPGVLYEQYF. The whole variable domain, filled in from reference TRBV5-1 and TRBJ2-7, reads KAGVTQTPRYLIKTRGQQVTLSCSPISGHRSVSWYQQTPGQGLQFLFEYFSETQRNKGNFPGRFSGRQFSNSRSEMNVSTLELGDSALYLCASSPGPGVLYEQYFGPGTRLTVT.

The chain has TRBV28 and TRBJ2-5; D is ambiguous. The CDR3 runs 14 residues. The V gene's germline CDR1 is MDHEN and CDR2 SYDVKM. Trimming shortened V by 3 bases and J by 4 bases, and 12 bases separated the two germline ends. CDR3 loop: CASSFRGMGETQYF. The CDR3 DNA reads as TGTGCCAGCAGTTTCCGTGGGATGGGAGAGACCCAGTACTTC.

The rearrangement links TRBV4-2 to TRBJ2-5; D unresolved. With 1 base removed from V and 1 base from J, the gap between germline ends came to 4 bases. The CDR3 has 13 amino acids. Germline V lookup: CDR1 LGHNA, CDR2 YNFKEQ. The CDR3: CASSQGTQETQYF. CDR3 in DNA: TGTGCCAGCAGCCAAGGGACCCAAGAGACCCAGTACTTC.

The genes are TRBV28 and TRBJ2-4; D uncertain. The CDR3 extends over 14 amino acids. Germline V gives CDR1 MDHEN, CDR2 SYDVKM. V shed 11 bases and J shed 0 bases, with 14 bases lying between them. CDR3 loop: CAPQVTTAKNIQYF. DNA of the CDR3: TGTGCCCCTCAGGTAACCACAGCCAAAAACATTCAGTACTTC. The whole variable domain, filled in from reference TRBV28 and TRBJ2-4, reads DVKVTQSSRYLVKRTGEKVFLECVQDMDHENMFWYRQDPGLGLRLIYFSYDVKMKEKGDIPEGYSVSREKKERFSLILESASTNQTSMYLCAPQVTTAKNIQYFGAGTRLSVL.

The chain joins TRBV28 to TRBJ2-3; possible D gene TRBD2, 6 bases. The germline V and J ends were trimmed by 0 bases and 3 bases, with 25 bases remaining between them. This CDR3 is built from 20 residues. The germline V gene encodes CDR1 MDHEN and CDR2 SYDVKM. The CDR3, as DNA: TGTGCCAGCAGTTTATGCCCCCCCCGACAGACCATCGGGGGTACAGATACGCAGTATTTT. This codes for CASSLCPPRQTIGGTDTQYF. Based on the CDR3 plus reference TRBV28 and TRBJ2-3, the full variable domain is DVKVTQSSRYLVKRTGEKVFLECVQDMDHENMFWYRQDPGLGLRLIYFSYDVKMKEKGDIPEGYSVSREKKERFSLILESASTNQTSMYLCASSLCPPRQTIGGTDTQYFGPGTRLTVL.

V is TRBV2 and J is TRBJ2-3; no definite D call. Germline values: CDR1 SNHLY, CDR2 FYNNEI. The CDR3 sequence is 16 residues long. The V gene lost 5 bases and the J gene lost 2 bases, with 17 bases spanning the gap. The CDR3, as DNA: TGTGCCAGCAGTCCAAACCTAGGAGCCTCCACAGATACGCAGTATTTT. The encoded protein is CASSPNLGASTDTQYF.

The chain has TRBV19 and TRBJ2-7; the match to TRBD2 covers 11 bases. Germline CDR1 is LNHDA and CDR2 is SQIVND (reference sequence). The CDR3 covers 14 residues. With V trimmed by 9 bases and J by 4 bases, 8 bases remained unmatched. CDR3 region: CASKLAGGSYEQYF. CDR3 in DNA: TGTGCCAGCAAGTTAGCGGGAGGGTCTTACGAGCAGTACTTC.

The V call is TRBV7-2, the J call TRBJ2-4; D may match TRBD1 or TRBD2 (5 bases each). Per the germline V gene, CDR1 is SGHTA and CDR2 is FQGNSA. There are 15 residues in the CDR3. The V end lost 1 base, the J end lost 8 bases, and 15 bases lay between the germline ends. The CDR3 DNA sequence: TGTGCCAGCAGCTTAGGGGAAAGCAGGGACGACATTCAGTACTTC. It specifies CASSLGESRDDIQYF.

The chain uses TRBV29-1 and TRBJ2-7, with 8 positions matching TRBD2. The CDR3 totals 13 residues. Losses at the gene ends were 3 bases for V and 6 bases for J; bases not matched to a gene: 7. Germline V CDR1 and CDR2: SQVTM, ANQGSEA. The CDR3 region has the DNA TGCAGCGTTGAGACGGGAGGGCGGGGCGAGCAGTACTTC. This translates into CSVETGGRGEQYF.

As to this clone: Distinct nucleotide sequences in the sample also encode this CDR3. The CDR3 coding sequence is TGTGCCAGCAGTTACCCGCGGGGGGCGGCGGGGGAGCTGTTTTTT. It encodes CASSYPRGAAGELFF. The V call is TRBV6-5, the J call TRBJ2-2; 8 bases are a match to TRBD2. The CDR3 is 15 residues long. Germline V lookup: CDR1 MNHEY, CDR2 SVGAGI. J lost 8 bases, V lost 2 bases, and 7 bases had no gene match.

The chain recombines TRBV30 with TRBJ2-1; maybe TRBD1 (5 bases). The CDR3 runs to 13 residues. Trimming took off 0 bases at V and 5 bases at J, with 8 bases between the two ends. Germline loops: CDR1 GTSNPN, CDR2 SVGIG (reference sequence). This CDR3 is CAWSVGANNEQFF. CDR3 sequence (DNA): TGTGCCTGGAGTGTAGGGGCCAACAATGAGCAGTTCTTC. The full variable domain, rest sourced from reference TRBV30 and TRBJ2-1, is SQTIHQWPATLVQPVGSPLSLECTVEGTSNPNLYWYRQAAGRGLQLLFYSVGIGQISSEVPQNLSASRPQDRQFILSSKKLLLSDSGFYLCAWSVGANNEQFFGPGTRLTVL.

The chain has TRBV28 and TRBJ2-2, with D unresolved. The ends were cut back, 3 bases at V and 4 bases at J, with 3 bases in the middle. The germline gives CDR1 MDHEN, CDR2 SYDVKM. This CDR3 is 12 amino acids long. The CDR3 sequence: CASSFSTGELFF. The CDR3 DNA sequence: TGTGCCAGCAGTTTCTCCACCGGGGAGCTGTTTTTT.

The CDR3 sequence is CASSPTSGGWGYTF. DNA of the CDR3: TGTGCCAGCAGCCCCACCTCGGGGGGCTGGGGCTACACCTTC. The chain employs TRBV5-6 and TRBJ1-2, with D possibly being TRBD1 (6 bases). The V end was cut by 4 bases, the J end by 8 bases, with 18 bases between. This CDR3 region has 14 residues. Germline V gene lookup returns CDR1 SGHDT and CDR2 YYEEEE.

V gene TRBV5-1 combines with J gene TRBJ2-5, with D possibly TRBD2 on 5 matching bases. The V end lost 1 base, the J end lost 5 bases, and 12 bases lay between the germline ends. This CDR3 is 14 amino acids long. Looked up from germline, CDR1 is SGHRS and CDR2 is YFSETQ. DNA for the CDR3: TGCGCCAGCAGCTTGACTAGTCCTCGCGAGACCCAGTACTTC. The encoded protein is CASSLTSPRETQYF.

The chain joins TRBV6-6 to TRBJ2-7; perhaps TRBD2 as D (5 bases). Trimming shortened V by 5 bases and J by 6 bases, and 17 bases separated the two germline ends. CDR1 is MNHNY and CDR2 is SVGAGI in the germline V gene (reference sequence). The CDR3 runs 14 residues. Here the CDR3 reads CASSLRGSSFEQYF. Here the CDR3 DNA reads TGTGCCAGCAGTCTCCGGGGTTCGTCTTTCGAGCAGTACTTC.

The J gene is TRBJ2-5, the V gene TRBV27, with D uncertain. V lost 8 bases and J lost 0, with 19 bases in between. Per the germline V gene, CDR1 is MNHEY and CDR2 is SMNVEV (reference sequence). This CDR3 comprises 16 residues. CDR3 sequence: CASHMTRTENQETQYF. Here the CDR3 DNA reads TGTGCCAGCCATATGACCCGGACCGAAAACCAAGAGACCCAGTACTTC.

The rearrangement uses TRBV2 and TRBJ1-2, with 7 bases identical to TRBD1. Trimming took 4 bases from V and 1 from J; bases not matched to a gene: 12. The CDR3 loop spans 17 amino acids. Looked up from germline, CDR1 is SNHLY and CDR2 is FYNNEI. The CDR3 spells CASSAQGDRRNNYGYTF. The CDR3 DNA reads TGTGCCAGCAGTGCTCAGGGGGATCGTCGGAATAACTATGGCTACACCTTC.

The genes are TRBV28 and TRBJ1-1; D might be TRBD1 (6 bases). The CDR3 spans 14 residues. Germline CDR1 and CDR2: MDHEN and SYDVKM. Trimming took off 7 bases at V and 4 bases at J, with 16 bases between the two ends. The CDR3 reads CASTSPGVGTEAFF. In nucleotides, the CDR3 is TGTGCCAGCACTTCCCCAGGGGTGGGCACTGAAGCTTTCTTT.

This rearrangement joins TRBV5-1 to TRBJ2-7; D may match TRBD1 or TRBD2 (6 bases each). This CDR3 has 15 amino acids. Germline V gene sequence: CDR1 SGHRS, CDR2 YFSETQ. V was shortened by 4 bases and J by 0 bases, with 14 bases between the two germline ends. CDR3 DNA: TGCGCCAGCAGCAAGGAGGGGGTCCCCTCCTACGAGCAGTACTTC. It codes for CASSKEGVPSYEQYF.

The V gene is TRBV5-1, the J gene TRBJ2-7; no definite D call. CDR1 and CDR2 from the germline V gene are SGHRS and YFSETQ. The CDR3 sequence is 14 residues long. The ends were cut back, 0 bases at V and 3 bases at J, with 10 bases in the middle. CDR3 nucleotide sequence: TGCGCCAGCAGCTTGGCTGAAAGCAGCTACGAGCAGTACTTC. It is translated as CASSLAESSYEQYF.

The chain joins TRBV4-2 to TRBJ1-3; D possibly corresponds to TRBD1 (5 bases). CDR1 is LGHNA, CDR2 YNFKEQ, per germline. The CDR3 has 20 amino acids. The ends were cut back, 1 base at V and 0 bases at J, with 22 bases in the middle. The CDR3 sequence: CASSQGGPGEGALSGNTIYF. Here the CDR3 DNA reads TGTGCCAGCAGCCAAGGGGGACCGGGGGAAGGGGCTCTCTCTGGAAACACCATATATTTT.